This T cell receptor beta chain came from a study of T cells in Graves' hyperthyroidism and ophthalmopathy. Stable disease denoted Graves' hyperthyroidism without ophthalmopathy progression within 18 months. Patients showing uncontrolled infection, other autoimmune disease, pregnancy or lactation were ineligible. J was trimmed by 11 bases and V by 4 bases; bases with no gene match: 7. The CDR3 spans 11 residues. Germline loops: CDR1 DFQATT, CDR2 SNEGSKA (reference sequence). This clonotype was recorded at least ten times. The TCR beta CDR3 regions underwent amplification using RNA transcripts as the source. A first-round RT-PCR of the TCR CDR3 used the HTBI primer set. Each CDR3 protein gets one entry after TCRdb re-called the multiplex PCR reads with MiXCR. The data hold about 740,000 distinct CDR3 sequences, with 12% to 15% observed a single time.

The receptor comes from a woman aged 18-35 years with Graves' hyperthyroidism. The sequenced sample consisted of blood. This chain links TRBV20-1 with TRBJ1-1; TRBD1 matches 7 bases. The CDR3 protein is CSATSQGIAFF. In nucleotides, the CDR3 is TGCAGTGCTACTTCACAGGGGATCGCTTTCTTT.